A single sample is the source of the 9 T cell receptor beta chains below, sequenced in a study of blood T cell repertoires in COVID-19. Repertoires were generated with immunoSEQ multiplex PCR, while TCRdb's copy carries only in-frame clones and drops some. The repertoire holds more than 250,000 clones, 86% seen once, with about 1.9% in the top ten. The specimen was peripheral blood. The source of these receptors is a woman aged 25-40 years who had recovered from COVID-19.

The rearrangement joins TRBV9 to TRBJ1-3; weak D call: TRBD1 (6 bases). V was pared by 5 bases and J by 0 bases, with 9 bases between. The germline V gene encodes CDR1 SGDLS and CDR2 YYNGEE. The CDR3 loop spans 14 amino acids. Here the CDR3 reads CASSTGSSGNTIYF. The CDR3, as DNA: TGTGCCAGCAGTACAGGGAGCTCTGGAAACACCATATATTTT.

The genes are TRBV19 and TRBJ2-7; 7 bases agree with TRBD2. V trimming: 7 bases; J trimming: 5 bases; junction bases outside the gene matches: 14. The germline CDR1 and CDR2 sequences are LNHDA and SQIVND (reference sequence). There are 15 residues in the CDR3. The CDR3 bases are TGTGCCAGTACCATACCCGGACTAGAGTCCCACGAGCAGTACTTC. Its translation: CASTIPGLESHEQYF.

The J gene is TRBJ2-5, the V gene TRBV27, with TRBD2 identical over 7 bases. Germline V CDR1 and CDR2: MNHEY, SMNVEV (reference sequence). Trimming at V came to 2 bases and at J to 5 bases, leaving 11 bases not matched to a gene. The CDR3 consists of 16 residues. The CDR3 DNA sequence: TGTGCCAGCAGTTTAATCTTCACCCCCGGGGGGGAGACCCAGTACTTC. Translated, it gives CASSLIFTPGGETQYF.

The CDR3 sequence is CASSLMGQNYNEQFF. In DNA, the CDR3 is TGTGCCAGCAGCTTGATGGGACAGAACTACAATGAGCAGTTCTTC. V is TRBV5-6 and J is TRBJ2-1; 7 nucleotides line up with TRBD1. This CDR3 region has 15 residues. V lost 1 base, J lost 3 bases, and 4 bases stayed unmatched. Germline loops: CDR1 SGHDT, CDR2 YYEEEE.

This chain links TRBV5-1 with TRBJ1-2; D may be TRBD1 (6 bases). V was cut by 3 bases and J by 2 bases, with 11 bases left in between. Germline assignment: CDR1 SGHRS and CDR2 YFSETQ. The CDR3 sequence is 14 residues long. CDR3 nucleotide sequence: TGCGCCAGCAGCTCCCGGGGGGCCAACTATGGCTACACCTTC. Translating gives CASSSRGANYGYTF.

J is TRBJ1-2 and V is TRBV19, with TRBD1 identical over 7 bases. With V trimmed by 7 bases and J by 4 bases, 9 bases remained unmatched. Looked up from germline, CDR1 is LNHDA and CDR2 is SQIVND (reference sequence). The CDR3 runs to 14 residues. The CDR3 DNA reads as TGTGCCAGTACTATGACAGGGTATTCCTATGGCTACACCTTC. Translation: CASTMTGYSYGYTF. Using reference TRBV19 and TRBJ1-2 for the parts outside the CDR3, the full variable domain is DGGITQSPKYLFRKEGQNVTLSCEQNLNHDAMYWYRQDPGQGLRLIYYSQIVNDFQKGDIAEGYSVSREKKESFPLTVTSAQKNPTAFYLCASTMTGYSYGYTFGSGTRLTVV.

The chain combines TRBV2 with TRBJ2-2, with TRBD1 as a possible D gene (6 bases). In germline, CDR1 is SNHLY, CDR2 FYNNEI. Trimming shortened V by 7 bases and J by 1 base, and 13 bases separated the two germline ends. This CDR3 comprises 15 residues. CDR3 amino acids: CASMVGTQNTGELFF. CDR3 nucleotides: TGTGCCAGCATGGTCGGGACACAGAACACCGGGGAGCTGTTTTTT.

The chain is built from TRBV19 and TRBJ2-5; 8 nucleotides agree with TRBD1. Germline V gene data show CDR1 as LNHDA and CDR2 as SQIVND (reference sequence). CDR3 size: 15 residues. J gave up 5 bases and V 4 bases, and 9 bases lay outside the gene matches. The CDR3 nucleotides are TGTGCCAGTAGTACCACCGGACAGGGTTTGGAGACCCAGTACTTC. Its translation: CASSTTGQGLETQYF.

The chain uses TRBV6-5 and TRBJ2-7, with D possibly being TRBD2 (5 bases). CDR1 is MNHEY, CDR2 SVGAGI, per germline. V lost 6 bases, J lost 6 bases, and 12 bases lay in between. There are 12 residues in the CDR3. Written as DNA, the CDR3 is TGTGCCAGCAGCGTAAAAGGAGGCGAGCAGTACTTC. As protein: CASSVKGGEQYF.